Detailed here is one T cell receptor (beta chain). The sample belongs to a study of CD8+ T cells in alopecia areata. It was from alopecia areata patients that lesional scalp punch biopsies and peripheral blood were collected. Extracted RNA was reverse transcribed, and the resulting cDNA served as sequencing template. Generated by immunoSEQ multiplex PCR, the TCRdb table keeps only in-frame clones and is missing some. The profile covers approximately 58,000 clones, with 44% appearing a single time and roughly 51% taken by the ten largest. The receptor was isolated from a human donor with alopecia areata. The sequencing input was NKG2D-low CD8+ T cells sorted from blood.

The DNA of the CDR3 is TGCAGCGTTGTACTGCCAATCAGCACTGAAGCTTTCTTT. This gives the protein CSVVLPISTEAFF. The rearrangement links TRBV29-1 to TRBJ1-1; no firm D call. Looked up from germline, CDR1 is SQVTM and CDR2 is ANQGSEA. The length of the CDR3 is 13 residues. V lost 4 bases to trimming and J lost 4 bases, with 13 bases between them.